This is a list of T cell receptor beta chains from one sample in a study of blood T cell repertoires in COVID-19. Measured with immunoSEQ multiplex PCR; TCRdb has only the in-frame clones, and not every one. Counted here are about 140,000 clones, approximately 80% occurring once; the ten biggest clones make up under 6%. Sequencing used peripheral blood. The receptors here all came from an elderly woman with active or convalescent COVID-19. Each CDR3 is given with its conserved first and last residue. A D gene is named only where the DNA matches it firmly. For some rows the clone size is stated as once, few or many, or as a class when expanded; others skip it.

d_call,j_call,v_call,clone_size,cdr3_aa,cdr3_nt
-,TRBJ1-4,TRBV19,few,CASSIVSATNEKLFF,TGTGCCAGTAGTATAGTAAGCGCAACTAATGAAAAACTGTTTTTT
-,TRBJ2-7,TRBV5-4,once,CASSPRADKYEQYF,TGTGCCAGCAGCCCGCGGGCAGACAAGTACGAGCAGTACTTC
-,TRBJ1-4,TRBV6-5,-,CGAGRGYEKLFF,TGTGGAGCGGGGAGGGGGTATGAAAAACTGTTTTTT
-,TRBJ2-1,TRBV27,-,CASSLIADFYNEQFF,TGTGCCAGCAGTTTGATAGCCGACTTCTACAATGAGCAGTTCTTC
TRBD2,TRBJ2-5,TRBV2,few,CASSVLAGRKETQYF,TGTGCCAGCAGTGTACTAGCGGGGAGGAAAGAGACCCAGTACTTC
-,TRBJ1-1,TRBV18,-,CASSPRDFNTEAFF,TGTGCCAGCTCACCACGGGACTTTAACACTGAAGCTTTCTTT
-,TRBJ2-2,TRBV4-1,-,CASTDPPGGFAGELFF,TGCGCCAGCACCGACCCCCCAGGAGGTTTTGCCGGGGAGCTGTTTTTT
-,TRBJ1-2,TRBV7-3,-,CASSYSINYGYTF,TGTGCCAGCAGCTACAGTATAAACTATGGCTACACCTTC
-,TRBJ1-3,TRBV6-1,-,CASSEDKLSAGNTIYF,TGTGCCAGCAGCGAAGACAAATTATCTGCTGGAAACACCATATATTTT
-,TRBJ2-2,TRBV6-5,few,CASSSTQGAGELFF,TGTGCCAGCAGTTCGACGCAGGGCGCCGGGGAGCTGTTTTTT
-,TRBJ2-1,TRBV9,-,CASSVGTRGEQFF,TGTGCCAGCAGCGTAGGGACAAGGGGTGAGCAGTTCTTC
-,TRBJ1-5,TRBV7-2,-,CASSSVGNQPQHF,TGTGCCAGCAGCTCAGTCGGGAATCAGCCCCAGCATTTT
TRBD2,TRBJ2-2,TRBV9,few,CASSVSFFGGGPTGELFF,TGTGCCAGCAGCGTATCTTTCTTTGGCGGGGGGCCCACCGGGGAGCTGTTTTTT
TRBD1,TRBJ1-1,TRBV19,-,CASRKETGVRNTEAFF,TGTGCCAGTAGAAAAGAGACAGGGGTCAGGAACACTGAAGCTTTCTTT
-,TRBJ2-2,TRBV5-1,-,CASTRLGESRTGELFF,TGCGCCAGCACACGTTTGGGAGAATCGCGCACCGGGGAGCTGTTTTTT
-,TRBJ2-7,TRBV5-6,-,CASSLISGSYEQYF,TGTGCCAGCAGCTTGATTAGCGGATCCTACGAGCAGTACTTC
TRBD1,TRBJ1-4,TRBV29-1,once,CSVGGTAGEKLFF,TGCAGCGTTGGCGGGACAGCGGGTGAAAAACTGTTTTTT
TRBD2,TRBJ2-2,TRBV19,few,CASNERAGGLNTGELFF,TGTGCCAGTAATGAAAGAGCGGGGGGTTTGAACACCGGGGAGCTGTTTTTT
TRBD2,TRBJ2-1,TRBV3-1/TRBV3-2,-,CASGFRLLAGKNNEQFF,TGTGCCAGCGGATTCCGCCTACTAGCGGGGAAGAACAATGAGCAGTTCTTC
-,TRBJ1-2,TRBV5-1,-,CASGGEGANYGYTF,TGCGCCAGCGGGGGGGAGGGTGCTAACTATGGCTACACCTTC
-,TRBJ2-7,TRBV2,-,CASSEAAGTGSYEQYF,TGTGCCAGCAGTGAAGCAGCTGGGACTGGCTCCTACGAGCAGTACTTC
-,TRBJ1-1,TRBV12-3/TRBV12-4,many,CASRQQGDTEAFF,TGTGCCAGCAGACAACAGGGTGACACTGAAGCTTTCTTT
-,TRBJ1-5,TRBV19,-,CASSIITGNQPQHF,TGTGCCAGTAGTATCATCACAGGGAATCAGCCCCAGCATTTT
-,TRBJ2-6,TRBV3-1/TRBV3-2,-,CASSPRGRGANVLTF,TGTGCCAGCAGTCCGCGGGGCAGGGGGGCCAACGTCCTGACTTTC
TRBD2,TRBJ2-2,TRBV19,-,CASSMGEGHTGELFF,TGTGCCAGTAGTATGGGGGAGGGGCACACCGGGGAGCTGTTTTTT
TRBD2,TRBJ2-2,TRBV3-1/TRBV3-2,few,CASRPQDRGLANTGELFF,TGTGCCAGCAGACCGCAAGATAGGGGACTAGCCAACACCGGGGAGCTGTTTTTT
-,TRBJ1-5,TRBV6-5,few,CASTFYSNQPQHF,TGTGCCAGCACCTTCTATAGCAATCAGCCCCAGCATTTT
TRBD2,TRBJ2-1,TRBV7-2,-,CASREGLAGGNEQFF,TGTGCCAGCAGGGAGGGTTTAGCGGGGGGCAATGAGCAGTTCTTC
-,TRBJ2-2,TRBV9,-,CASSAHGGTSNTGELFF,TGTGCCAGCAGCGCCCACGGCGGAACGTCGAACACCGGGGAGCTGTTTTTT
TRBD1,TRBJ2-7,TRBV19,few,CASSLRQGGFGEQYF,TGTGCCAGTAGTTTGAGACAGGGGGGATTCGGGGAGCAGTACTTC
TRBD2,TRBJ2-5,TRBV15,-,CATSRVGTSGGETQYF,TGTGCCACCAGCAGAGTAGGGACTAGCGGCGGAGAGACCCAGTACTTC
-,TRBJ2-5,TRBV12-5,-,CASAVGGAGQETQYF,TGTGCTAGTGCTGTAGGGGGGGCAGGGCAAGAGACCCAGTACTTC
-,TRBJ2-5,TRBV6-5,-,CATRGRGSESETQYF,TGTGCCACCAGGGGAAGGGGATCCGAATCGGAGACCCAGTACTTC
TRBD1,TRBJ2-1,TRBV20-1,-,CSASRTGQGAREQFF,TGCAGTGCTAGTCGTACGGGACAGGGGGCTCGAGAGCAGTTCTTC
-,TRBJ1-3,TRBV11-3,-,CASSLGGGGSGNTIYF,TGTGCCAGCAGCTTAGGAGGTGGCGGCTCTGGAAACACCATATATTTT
-,TRBJ1-4,TRBV5-1,few,CASSLLRNEKLFF,TGCGCCAGCAGCTTGCTTCGGAATGAAAAACTGTTTTTT
TRBD1,TRBJ1-4,TRBV4-1,-,CASSQRQGTNEKLFF,TGCGCCAGCAGCCAAAGACAGGGAACTAATGAAAAACTGTTTTTT
TRBD1,TRBJ2-7,TRBV7-9,few,CASSSDRDRGYEQYF,TGTGCCAGCAGCTCAGACCGGGACAGGGGTTACGAGCAGTACTTC
TRBD1,TRBJ1-3,TRBV29-1,-,CSVGTGGNTIYF,TGCAGCGTGGGGACAGGGGGAAACACCATATATTTT
TRBD2,TRBJ2-3,TRBV7-6,-,CASSLEQLAGVSTDTQYF,TGTGCCAGCAGCTTAGAACAGTTAGCGGGGGTGAGCACAGATACGCAGTATTTT
-,TRBJ2-7,TRBV14,-,CASSHAREQYF,TGTGCCAGCAGCCACGCGAGGGAGCAGTACTTC
TRBD1,TRBJ1-2,TRBV4-1,once,CASSQVLLQGENYGYTF,TGCGCCAGCAGCCAAGTTTTGTTACAGGGGGAAAACTATGGCTACACCTTC
-,TRBJ1-1,TRBV7-6,-,CASSSSGNTEAFF,TGTGCCAGCAGCTCATCGGGGAACACTGAAGCTTTCTTT
-,TRBJ1-2,TRBV5-8,-,CASSLRGPGRGYTF,TGTGCCAGCAGCTTACGGGGTCCTGGTCGGGGCTACACCTTC
-,TRBJ1-5,TRBV10-2,-,CASSDSGNNQPQHF,TGCGCCAGCAGTGATTCGGGGAATAATCAGCCCCAGCATTTT
-,TRBJ2-3,TRBV10-3,once,CAIRSGTDTQYF,TGTGCCATCCGGTCGGGCACAGATACGCAGTATTTT
TRBD1,TRBJ2-2,TRBV5-5,-,CASSGVTGPGELFF,TGTGCCAGCAGCGGCGTGACAGGGCCCGGGGAGCTGTTTTTT
-,TRBJ1-3,TRBV5-6,-,CASSSTRVEAGNTIYF,TGTGCCAGCAGCTCTACCAGGGTAGAGGCTGGAAACACCATATATTTT